The 5 T cell receptor beta chains listed next were all sequenced from one sample in a study of blood T cell repertoires in COVID-19. Clones were read by immunoSEQ multiplex PCR, and TCRdb kept only the in-frame ones, dropping some. The table shows 150,000 to 200,000 clones, with less than 90% occurring only once. Sequenced: peripheral blood. These receptors all stem from a woman in her sixties or seventies with COVID-19, enrolled during active disease.

The rearrangement uses TRBV30 and TRBJ1-3; no clear D gene. CDR1 is GTSNPN, CDR2 SVGIG, per germline (reference sequence). CDR3 length: 15 amino acids. V was cut by 0 bases and J by 0 bases, with 9 bases left in between. The CDR3 spells CAWSVSAGSGNTIYF. As DNA, the CDR3 is TGTGCCTGGAGTGTAAGCGCTGGCTCTGGAAACACCATATATTTT.

This rearrangement joins TRBV11-2 to TRBJ2-7; D not resolved. Germline CDR1 reads SGHAT; CDR2 reads FQNNGV. This CDR3 contains 16 residues. V was clipped by 0 bases and J by 1 base, with 13 bases between them. CDR3 protein: CASSLDSGGFSYEQYF. CDR3 nucleotides: TGTGCCAGCAGCTTAGATTCGGGTGGGTTTTCCTACGAGCAGTACTTC.

In its sample, this clone was seen a few times. The rearrangement joins TRBV7-9 to TRBJ1-1, with D hard to call. V was pared by 0 bases and J by 7 bases, with 9 bases between. The CDR3 has 13 amino acids. Germline loops: CDR1 SEHNR, CDR2 FQNEAQ (reference sequence). In DNA, the CDR3 is TGTGCCAGCAGCTTAGCAATGTCACTTGAAGCTTTCTTT. This encodes CASSLAMSLEAFF.

J is TRBJ1-5 and V is TRBV7-9; TRBD1 might be the D (5 bases). Germline assignment: CDR1 SEHNR and CDR2 FQNEAQ (reference sequence). The CDR3 extends over 14 amino acids. The V gene lost 2 bases and the J gene lost 0 bases, with 5 bases spanning the gap. In DNA, the CDR3 is TGTGCCAGCAGCTTAAGGGGTAGCAATCAGCCCCAGCATTTT. It yields the protein CASSLRGSNQPQHF.

The rearrangement links TRBV6-4 to TRBJ2-7; D is unclear. The germline gives CDR1 MRHNA, CDR2 SNTAGT. Trimming left V 5 bases short and J 0 bases short, with 5 bases between. The CDR3 runs to 12 residues. Here the CDR3 DNA reads TGTGCCAGCAGTTTATCCTCCTACGAGCAGTACTTC. It is translated as CASSLSSYEQYF.